This passage covers 27 T cell receptor beta chains from one sample sequenced in a study of cytomegalovirus exposure and HLA in healthy donors. This PCR relied on a set of 60 Vbeta primers and 13 Jbeta primers. Data came from immunoSEQ multiplex PCR; TCRdb stores just in-frame clones and leaves some out. The profile covers 90,000 to 110,000 clones, with around 72% appearing a single time and about 2.2% taken by the ten largest. The material sequenced was PBMCs. The receptors shown here come from a man aged 25-45 years in good health and CMV-seronegative.

This chain links TRBV9 with TRBJ2-1; 11 bases line up with TRBD1. CDR3 size: 14 residues. With 4 bases clipped from V and 7 bases from J, the junction kept 4 bases outside the gene matches. CDR1 is SGDLS, CDR2 YYNGEE, per germline. The CDR3 nucleotides read TGTGCCAGCAGCCCAGGGGACAGGGGGAATGAGCAGTTCTTC. This codes for CASSPGDRGNEQFF.

This rearrangement joins TRBV5-4 to TRBJ2-5; tentative D call: TRBD1 (5 bases). Trimming left V 2 bases short and J 2 bases short, with 7 bases between. CDR1 SGHNT and CDR2 YYREEE come from the germline V gene (reference sequence). The CDR3 length is 13 residues. The CDR3 reads CASSFDSQETQYF. Written as DNA, the CDR3 is TGTGCCAGCAGCTTCGACAGTCAAGAGACCCAGTACTTC.

This chain connects TRBV5-4 to TRBJ2-7, with TRBD2 matching 9 bases. The CDR3 contains 15 residues. The V segment lost 1 base and the J segment 2 bases; nucleotides outside the gene matches: 4. CDR1 SGHNT and CDR2 YYREEE come from the germline V gene (reference sequence). The CDR3 spells CASSLQAGGPYEQYF. The CDR3 DNA reads TGTGCCAGCAGCTTGCAAGCGGGAGGCCCCTACGAGCAGTACTTC.

The chain couples TRBV19 to TRBJ1-4; 9 bases line up with TRBD1. Germline loops: CDR1 LNHDA, CDR2 SQIVND (reference sequence). This CDR3 spans 14 amino acids. V dropped 5 bases and J dropped 4; count of bases not matched to a gene: 2. The CDR3 coding sequence is TGTGCCAGTAGTTGGGGACAGGGTAATGAAAAACTGTTTTTT. Encoded protein: CASSWGQGNEKLFF.

The V gene is TRBV4-1, the J gene TRBJ2-7; 9 bases align to TRBD2. Germline V CDR1 and CDR2: MGHRA, YSYEKL. Trimming cost V 1 base and J 4 bases; bases outside gene matches: 8. The CDR3 has 16 amino acids. CDR3 sequence: CASSQGMAGGIYEQYF. The CDR3 nucleotides are TGCGCCAGCAGCCAAGGGATGGCGGGAGGGATTTACGAGCAGTACTTC.

V gene TRBV4-2 combines with J gene TRBJ2-7; 9 bases match TRBD1. The germline CDR1 and CDR2 sequences are LGHNA and YNFKEQ. This CDR3 region has 15 residues. V gave up 4 bases and J gave up 5 bases; unmatched junction bases: 9. The chain's CDR3 is CASSRAGTGSDEQYF. The CDR3 DNA sequence: TGTGCCAGCAGCCGAGCCGGGACAGGGTCGGACGAGCAGTACTTC.

The chain has TRBV19 and TRBJ1-4; TRBD1 matches 8 bases. The V gene's germline CDR1 is LNHDA and CDR2 SQIVND (reference sequence). V trimming: 9 bases; J trimming: 5 bases; junction bases outside the gene matches: 8. This CDR3 comprises 14 residues. CDR3 DNA: TGTGCCAGCCGGCAGGACAGGGTGAATGAAAAACTGTTTTTT. The encoded protein is CASRQDRVNEKLFF. Based on the CDR3 plus reference TRBV19 and TRBJ1-4, the full variable domain is DGGITQSPKYLFRKEGQNVTLSCEQNLNHDAMYWYRQDPGQGLRLIYYSQIVNDFQKGDIAEGYSVSREKKESFPLTVTSAQKNPTAFYLCASRQDRVNEKLFFGSGTQLSVL.

The chain carries TRBV5-1 and TRBJ1-1; the D gene is possibly TRBD1 (5 bases). Germline CDR1 reads SGHRS; CDR2 reads YFSETQ. The CDR3 length is 13 residues. The V end was cut by 4 bases, the J end by 10 bases, with 17 bases between. The CDR3 is CASSPRDPGGAFF. DNA of the CDR3: TGCGCCAGCAGCCCTCGGGACCCGGGGGGAGCTTTCTTT.

This clone has just a few counts. Written as DNA, the CDR3 is TGTGCCAGCACCAGGGATACCACCGGGGAGCTGTTTTTT. Amino acid sequence: CASTRDTTGELFF. The chain recombines TRBV2 with TRBJ2-2, with D possibly being TRBD1 (5 bases). CDR1 and CDR2 (germline): SNHLY, FYNNEI. This CDR3 is 13 amino acids long. The V and J ends lost 7 bases and 4 bases respectively, with 10 bases between them.

This clone was recorded a few times. This same CDR3 is encoded by further DNA sequences in the sample. CDR3 protein: CASSGSNQPQHF. The CDR3 nucleotides read TGTGCCTCTTCGGGTTCTAATCAGCCCCAGCATTTT. V is TRBV19 and J is TRBJ1-5; D gene ambiguous. Germline V CDR1 and CDR2: LNHDA, SQIVND (reference sequence). V was shortened by 11 bases and J by 4 bases, with 12 bases between the two germline ends. This CDR3 spans 12 amino acids.

In its sample, this clone was seen a few times. The chain is built from TRBV18 and TRBJ2-5; 10 bases line up with TRBD1. The CDR3 is made up of 16 amino acids. The V and J ends lost 3 bases and 2 bases, in that order; junction bases with no gene match: 6. Germline V gives CDR1 KGHSH, CDR2 LQKENI. The CDR3 sequence: CASSPGRDRGQETQYF. The CDR3 DNA sequence: TGTGCCAGCTCACCGGGCCGGGACAGGGGACAAGAGACCCAGTACTTC.

The rearrangement joins TRBV4-1 to TRBJ2-5; 9 nucleotides line up with TRBD1. CDR3 size: 18 residues. V lost 3 bases, J lost 5 bases, and 16 bases stayed unmatched. In germline, CDR1 is MGHRA, CDR2 YSYEKL. The CDR3 region is CASSQATGGYNLRETQYF. In nucleotides, the CDR3 is TGCGCCAGCAGCCAGGCCACAGGGGGCTATAACCTGAGGGAGACCCAGTACTTC.

This chain uses TRBV29-1 with TRBJ1-1, with TRBD1 as a possible D gene (5 bases). Between the trimmed V and J ends, which lost 7 bases and 7 bases, there was a span of 13 bases. This CDR3 has 11 residues. Germline CDR1 reads SQVTM; CDR2 reads ANQGSEA. The CDR3 here is CSATRGGEAFF. CDR3 bases: TGCAGCGCCACTCGGGGGGGTGAAGCTTTCTTT.

V is TRBV6-6 and J is TRBJ2-1; 7 bases agree with TRBD1. V shed 7 bases, J shed 4 bases, and the junction held 4 bases outside the gene matches. CDR3 length: 13 amino acids. The germline gives CDR1 MNHNY, CDR2 SVGAGI (reference sequence). CDR3 residues: CASMPRGYNEQFF. CDR3 nucleotides: TGTGCCAGCATGCCCAGGGGGTACAATGAGCAGTTCTTC.

The J gene is TRBJ1-2, the V gene TRBV4-3; D unclear. The V end lost 0 bases, the J end lost 4 bases, and 12 bases lay between the germline ends. The CDR3 consists of 15 residues. Germline loops: CDR1 LGHNA, CDR2 YSLEER. CDR3 loop: CASSQDPGAGYGYTF. The CDR3 bases are TGCGCCAGCAGCCAAGACCCAGGTGCAGGCTATGGCTACACCTTC.

This clone is a singleton in its sample. J is TRBJ2-3 and V is TRBV6-1; 9 nucleotides line up with TRBD2. The V segment lost 8 bases and the J segment 2 bases; nucleotides outside the gene matches: 5. Germline values: CDR1 MNHNS, CDR2 SASEGT. This CDR3 has 14 amino acids. The CDR3 loop is CASHSGRDTDTQYF. Written as DNA, the CDR3 is TGTGCCAGCCATAGCGGGAGAGACACAGATACGCAGTATTTT.

The V gene is TRBV5-6, the J gene TRBJ2-2; D is ambiguous. The V gene's germline CDR1 is SGHDT and CDR2 YYEEEE. V was clipped by 0 bases and J by 6 bases, with 9 bases between them. This CDR3 comprises 14 residues. CDR3 nucleotides: TGTGCCAGCAGCTTGGCCGGGTTCCCCGGGGAGCTGTTTTTT. Its protein product is CASSLAGFPGELFF. The whole variable domain, remainder taken from reference TRBV5-6 and TRBJ2-2, is DAGVTQSPTHLIKTRGQQVTLRCSPKSGHDTVSWYQQALGQGPQFIFQYYEEEERQRGNFPDRFSGHQFPNYSSELNVNALLLGDSALYLCASSLAGFPGELFFGEGSRLTVL.

This clone occurred a few times. The V call is TRBV30, the J call TRBJ2-3, with 7 bases lining up with TRBD1. Losses at the gene ends were 2 bases for V and 0 bases for J; bases not matched to a gene: 5. This CDR3 is 15 amino acids long. Germline CDR1 and CDR2: GTSNPN and SVGIG (reference sequence). The CDR3: CAWSTQGLSTDTQYF. DNA of the CDR3: TGTGCCTGGAGTACACAGGGGCTTAGCACAGATACGCAGTATTTT.

About this clone: The sample has other DNA sequences that encode this CDR3 too. This sequence joins TRBV7-9 and TRBJ1-1, with D tentatively TRBD1 (5 bases). In germline, CDR1 is SEHNR, CDR2 FQNEAQ (reference sequence). Trimming left V 3 bases short and J 7 bases short, with 21 bases between. CDR3 size: 16 residues. The CDR3 here is CASSFHGGEDRFEAFF. DNA for the CDR3: TGTGCCAGCAGCTTCCACGGGGGGGAAGATAGATTTGAAGCTTTCTTT.

V is TRBV7-9 and J is TRBJ2-1, with 7 bases identical to TRBD1. Trimming at V came to 0 bases and at J to 8 bases, leaving 4 bases not matched to a gene. Germline CDR1 reads SEHNR; CDR2 reads FQNEAQ (reference sequence). The CDR3 extends over 14 amino acids. The CDR3 DNA sequence: TGTGCCAGCAGCTTAGCGGTAGGGGGCCATGAGCAGTTCTTC. The encoded protein is CASSLAVGGHEQFF.

This clone occurred once. The chain has TRBV7-6 and TRBJ2-1; TRBD2 agrees at 13 bases. The CDR3 spans 17 residues. Germline V gene data show CDR1 as SGHVS and CDR2 as FNYEAQ. V gave up 5 bases and J gave up 0 bases; unmatched junction bases: 4. The CDR3 protein is CASSPTSGRSSYNEQFF. The CDR3 nucleotides read TGTGCCAGCAGCCCGACTAGCGGGAGGAGCTCCTACAATGAGCAGTTCTTC.

The rearrangement uses TRBV30 and TRBJ2-2, with 11 nucleotides matching TRBD2. The CDR3 extends over 17 amino acids. CDR1 and CDR2 from the germline V gene are GTSNPN and SVGIG (reference sequence). V dropped 2 bases and J dropped 1; count of bases not matched to a gene: 6. The CDR3 loop reads CAWSPLAGAMNTGELFF. CDR3 coding DNA: TGTGCCTGGAGTCCACTAGCGGGGGCTATGAACACCGGGGAGCTGTTTTTT.

The V call is TRBV5-1, the J call TRBJ2-2; TRBD2 matches 10 bases. The CDR3 totals 15 residues. With 4 bases clipped from V and 3 bases from J, the junction kept 3 bases outside the gene matches. Looked up from germline, CDR1 is SGHRS and CDR2 is YFSETQ. The CDR3 here is CASSSSGGYTGELFF. CDR3 bases: TGCGCCAGCAGCAGTAGCGGGGGGTACACCGGGGAGCTGTTTTTT.

V usage is TRBV7-8 and J usage is TRBJ1-5; D remains unclear. CDR1 SGHVS and CDR2 FQNEAQ come from the germline V gene. Trimming removed 3 bases from V and 7 bases from J, with 13 bases in between. The CDR3 consists of 14 residues. This chain's CDR3 is CASSLTRERQPQHF. CDR3 sequence (DNA): TGTGCCAGCAGCTTGACCCGGGAGCGCCAGCCCCAGCATTTT.

The table lists this clone with a count of one. The chain has TRBV30 and TRBJ2-1; 7 nucleotides align to TRBD2. This CDR3 spans 11 amino acids. V lost 4 bases to trimming and J lost 6 bases; unmatched junction nucleotides: 0. Germline CDR1 and CDR2: GTSNPN and SVGIG (reference sequence). The CDR3 nucleotides read TGTGCCTGGACGGGGGGCAATGAGCAGTTCTTC. Translation gives CAWTGGNEQFF.

The chain joins TRBV5-4 to TRBJ1-5; weak D call: TRBD1 (6 bases). Trimming cost V 3 bases and J 7 bases, with 14 bases left between them. CDR3 length: 14 residues. The germline V gene has CDR1 SGHNT and CDR2 YYREEE (reference sequence). The CDR3 loop is CASSSSGADQPQHF. CDR3 coding DNA: TGTGCCAGCAGCTCTTCAGGGGCGGACCAGCCCCAGCATTTT. Full variable domain (missing parts from reference TRBV5-4 and TRBJ1-5): ETGVTQSPTHLIKTRGQQVTLRCSSQSGHNTVSWYQQALGQGPQFIFQYYREEENGRGNFPPRFSGLQFPNYSSELNVNALELDDSALYLCASSSSGADQPQHFGDGTRLSIL.

This clone has a handful of counts. The CDR3 loop reads CASSVTTGSNQPQHF. CDR3 in DNA: TGTGCCAGCAGTGTAACTACAGGGAGCAATCAGCCCCAGCATTTT. The V call is TRBV2, the J call TRBJ1-5; tentatively, D is TRBD1 (6 bases). The ends were cut back, 4 bases at V and 1 base at J, with 11 bases in the middle. This CDR3 is 15 amino acids long. CDR1 is SNHLY and CDR2 is FYNNEI in the germline V gene.